A single sample is the source of the 30 T cell receptor beta chains below, sequenced in a study of blood T cells in healthy people across ages (dated by TCRdb to the mid-2010s). Library method: 5' RACE. The instrument was an Illumina HiSeq 2500. A second PCR of about 7 to 12 cycles was performed with a sample-barcoded 5' primer and a J-beta primer mix. TCRdb cleaned the public reads at Q25 with fastp, built clones with MiXCR and kept in-frame beta chains. Records with the same CDR3 protein are collapsed into one entry carrying the most frequent genes and DNA. The sample table records 600,000 to 850,000 distinct CDR3 sequences; roughly 25% of these occur just once. 9.4% of the sample rests with the top ten. These data also formed part of another study, on T cells of mothers and their children.

Material for sequencing was blood. The receptors here all came from a boy between 10 and 17 years old in good health.

The genes are TRBV5-1 and TRBJ2-7; maybe TRBD2 (6 bases). CDR1 is SGHRS, CDR2 YFSETQ, per germline. The V gene lost 4 bases and the J gene lost 4 bases, with 18 bases spanning the gap. CDR3 length: 15 amino acids. This CDR3 is CASSPDGRDLYEQYF. CDR3 in DNA: TGCGCCAGCAGCCCGGACGGGCGGGACTTGTACGAGCAGTACTTC.

In this sample, this clonotype turned up a few times. This chain joins TRBV6-5 and TRBJ2-7, with 9 bases identical to TRBD1. Germline V gene lookup returns CDR1 MNHEY and CDR2 SVGAGI. With 4 bases clipped from V and 2 bases from J, the junction kept 9 bases outside the gene matches. There are 16 residues in the CDR3. CDR3 nucleotide sequence: TGTGCCAGCAGTTTTTCAACACAGGGGGCCACCTACGAGCAGTACTTC. Amino acid sequence: CASSFSTQGATYEQYF.

This clonotype was recorded a few times. This chain connects TRBV5-6 to TRBJ2-7, with 9 bases aligning to TRBD2. Trimming removed 1 base from V and 7 bases from J; junction bases left unmatched: 12. The CDR3 covers 16 residues. From germline, CDR1 is SGHDT and CDR2 YYEEEE. The DNA of the CDR3 is TGTGCCAGCAGCTTGTTCGTTGCGGGAGGGCCGCGAGAGCAGTACTTC. It translates to CASSLFVAGGPREQYF.

The V call is TRBV29-1, the J call TRBJ1-1; no definite D call. The CDR3 runs 12 residues. V was trimmed by 3 bases and J by 4 bases, leaving 9 bases between them. CDR1 and CDR2 from the germline V gene are SQVTM and ANQGSEA. The chain's CDR3 is CSVDWMGTEAFF. As DNA, the CDR3 is TGCAGCGTTGATTGGATGGGCACTGAAGCTTTCTTT.

This clonotype was counted ten times or more. V gene TRBV20-1 combines with J gene TRBJ2-1, with D tentatively TRBD2 (5 bases). Trimming stripped 5 bases from V and 6 bases from J, with 14 bases between. CDR1 DFQATT and CDR2 SNEGSKA come from the germline V gene (reference sequence). CDR3 length equals 13 residues. CDR3 DNA: TGCAGTGCTGGGAGTACCTGGGGCAATGAGCAGTTCTTC. Translating it yields CSAGSTWGNEQFF.

V usage is TRBV29-1 and J usage is TRBJ2-5; D is possibly TRBD1 or TRBD2 (6 bases each). V was clipped by 7 bases and J by 3 bases, with 18 bases between them. Per the germline V gene, CDR1 is SQVTM and CDR2 is ANQGSEA. The CDR3 length is 14 residues. CDR3 loop: CSATMEGVKETQYF. Written as DNA, the CDR3 is TGCAGCGCTACAATGGAGGGGGTAAAAGAGACCCAGTACTTC.

This clonotype turned up a few times. The V gene is TRBV11-2, the J gene TRBJ2-7, with TRBD1 as a possible D gene (5 bases). V lost 2 bases to trimming and J lost 2 bases, with 10 bases between them. Germline-derived CDR1 and CDR2 are SGHAT and FQNNGV. This CDR3 has 14 residues. The CDR3 reads CASSLFGAAYEQYF. The CDR3 region has the DNA TGTGCCAGCAGCTTATTTGGGGCGGCCTACGAGCAGTACTTC.

The sample holds a few counts of this clonotype. This chain uses TRBV10-2 with TRBJ1-3; D gene uncertain. CDR1 is WSHSY and CDR2 is SAAADI in the germline V gene. The V end was cut by 0 bases, the J end by 0 bases, with 6 bases between. This CDR3 contains 15 residues. The CDR3 nucleotides read TGCGCCAGCAGTGAGTCCTCAAACTCTGGAAACACCATATATTTT. Protein sequence: CASSESSNSGNTIYF.

This chain links TRBV7-9 with TRBJ2-1, with D maybe TRBD2 (6 bases). V lost 3 bases to trimming and J lost 2 bases, with 14 bases between them. Germline loops: CDR1 SEHNR, CDR2 FQNEAQ (reference sequence). The CDR3 totals 16 residues. Here the CDR3 DNA reads TGTGCCAGCAGCTTGGCCGGGACTTCGACCTACAATGAGCAGTTCTTC. Translating gives CASSLAGTSTYNEQFF.

This chain joins TRBV21-1 and TRBJ2-5; the table calls TRBD2, which could not be checked here. TRBV21-1 is recorded as a pseudogene. The CDR3 is 16 residues long. In nucleotides, the CDR3 is TGTGCCAGCAGCCCGACTAGCGGGGGAGTCAAGGAGACCCAGTACTTC. Amino acids: CASSPTSGGVKETQYF.

The gene calls are TRBV3-1 and TRBJ2-7; D remains ambiguous. The length of the CDR3 is 16 residues. Germline V gives CDR1 LGHDT, CDR2 YNNKEL (reference sequence). The V end lost 0 bases, the J end lost 0 bases, and 12 bases lay between the germline ends. The CDR3: CASSQEQALGSYEQYF. The CDR3 DNA reads as TGTGCCAGCAGCCAAGAGCAGGCATTAGGCTCCTACGAGCAGTACTTC.

The chain carries TRBV29-1 and TRBJ2-6; D is ambiguous. V was cut by 4 bases and J by 0 bases, with 16 bases left in between. Germline CDR1 reads SQVTM; CDR2 reads ANQGSEA. The CDR3 contains 17 residues. The CDR3 coding sequence is TGCAGCGTTGTATGGCAGCTCTATTCCTCTGGGGCCAACGTCCTGACTTTC. It is translated as CSVVWQLYSSGANVLTF. The full variable domain, rest sourced from reference TRBV29-1 and TRBJ2-6, is SAVISQKPSRDICQRGTSLTIQCQVDSQVTMMFWYRQQPGQSLTLIATANQGSEATYESGFVIDKFPISRPNLTFSTLTVSNMSPEDSSIYLCSVVWQLYSSGANVLTFGAGSRLTVL.

The chain carries TRBV28 and TRBJ2-5; D unclear. The end of the DNA fits TRBJ2-7 better, so the J call may be wrong. This CDR3 has 13 amino acids. Germline CDR1 and CDR2: MDHEN and SYDVKM. Written as DNA, the CDR3 is TGTGCCAGCAGCCATGCTGGCCACCACGAGCAGTACTTC. Protein: CASSHAGHHEQYF.

The gene calls are TRBV6-5 and TRBJ2-1; 7 positions match TRBD1. V shed 2 bases, J shed 8 bases, and the junction held 15 bases outside the gene matches. Germline lookup yields CDR1 MNHEY and CDR2 SVGAGI. The CDR3 is made up of 17 amino acids. This CDR3 reads CASSYGLDRADRDEQFF. In DNA, the CDR3 is TGTGCCAGCAGTTACGGTCTCGACAGGGCGGATAGGGATGAGCAGTTCTTC.

The CDR3 protein is CASSSDRGTTNYGYTF. CDR3 DNA sequence: TGTGCCAGCTCGTCTGACAGGGGGACCACTAACTATGGCTACACCTTC. This chain joins TRBV28 and TRBJ1-2; 9 positions agree with TRBD1. The trim removed 8 bases at V and 0 bases at J, leaving 10 bases unmatched. The CDR3 consists of 16 residues. Germline CDR1 and CDR2: MDHEN and SYDVKM.

This clonotype was recorded a few times. The V and J genes are TRBV3-1 and TRBJ1-1; D ambiguous. Germline-derived CDR1 and CDR2 are LGHDT and YNNKEL (reference sequence). This CDR3 is 13 amino acids long. Trimming removed 4 bases from V and 3 bases from J, with 9 bases in between. The CDR3 region has the DNA TGTGCCAGCAGCCCCGCCGGGTACACTGAAGCTTTCTTT. This translates into CASSPAGYTEAFF.

The CDR3 DNA sequence: TGTGCCAGCAGGCCTGACAGTAACTATGGCTACACCTTC. Translation gives CASRPDSNYGYTF. The chain carries TRBV12-3 or TRBV12-4 and TRBJ1-2; maybe TRBD1 (5 bases). The CDR3 is 13 amino acids. V dropped 6 bases and J dropped 1 base, with 9 bases sitting between them.

Only a few counts were recorded for this clonotype. The CDR3 DNA follows: TGCAGCGTGCTTCTGGATGAGCAGTTCTTC. Residues: CSVLLDEQFF. This sequence joins TRBV29-1 and TRBJ2-5; D gene ambiguous. The J call may be mistaken, given a closer DNA end match to TRBJ2-1. In germline, CDR1 is SQVTM, CDR2 ANQGSEA. This CDR3 region has 10 residues.

This clonotype was counted a few times. The chain carries TRBV5-1 and TRBJ2-5, with D unresolved. The J call is uncertain, as TRBJ2-1 better fits the DNA end. From germline, CDR1 is SGHRS and CDR2 YFSETQ. The CDR3 runs 14 residues. The CDR3 DNA follows: TGCGCCAGCAGCTCCCCGGGTGGTTACAATGAGCAGTTCTTC. Protein: CASSSPGGYNEQFF.

This clonotype has just a few counts. The V call is TRBV7-2, the J call TRBJ2-5; no reliable D call. Germline assignment: CDR1 SGHTA and CDR2 FQGNSA. V dropped 5 bases and J dropped 4 bases, with 17 bases sitting between them. This CDR3 comprises 15 residues. The CDR3 sequence is CASSQWTSIVETQYF. Written as DNA, the CDR3 is TGTGCCAGCAGCCAATGGACGAGCATAGTAGAGACCCAGTACTTC.

The gene calls are TRBV29-1 and TRBJ1-1; 7 nucleotides match TRBD1. The CDR3 totals 14 residues. Germline V gene sequence: CDR1 SQVTM, CDR2 ANQGSEA. Trimming removed 0 bases from V and 11 bases from J; junction bases left unmatched: 12. The CDR3 sequence is CSVEEGAGGTAAFF. CDR3 coding DNA: TGCAGCGTTGAAGAAGGCGCAGGGGGTACTGCGGCTTTCTTT.

The chain joins TRBV28 to TRBJ2-5; TRBD2 might be the D (5 bases). The J call is uncertain, as TRBJ2-7 better fits the DNA end. The CDR3 sequence is 14 residues long. Germline-derived CDR1 and CDR2 are MDHEN and SYDVKM. The CDR3 nucleotides read TGTGCCAGCAGTTTTGTGAGGGCAAGCAACGAGCAGTACTTC. Its translation is CASSFVRASNEQYF.

The sample holds a few counts of this clonotype. The chain links TRBV6-5 to TRBJ1-6, with D tentatively TRBD1 (5 bases). The germline CDR1 and CDR2 sequences are MNHEY and SVGAGI. Trimming pared 0 bases from V and 6 bases from J, leaving 12 bases between. The CDR3 is 16 residues long. The CDR3 DNA sequence: TGTGCCAGCAGTTACTCATTCGACAGTGTTAATTCACCCCTCCACTTT. Its translation: CASSYSFDSVNSPLHF.

This clonotype showed up just a few times. V and J are TRBV7-3 and TRBJ2-1; 7 positions agree with TRBD2. CDR3 length: 15 residues. CDR1 SGHTA and CDR2 FQGTGA come from the germline V gene. V lost 2 bases, J lost 8 bases, and 9 bases stayed unmatched. The CDR3 DNA sequence: TGTGCCAGCAGCTTAGGCGGGAGCGGTGGCGATGAGCAGTTCTTC. Translation: CASSLGGSGGDEQFF.

The DNA for the CDR3 is TGCGCCAGCAGCCAAGATCTTGTAGGTCGAAGTGGCGGGGAGCTGTTTTTT. Protein sequence: CASSQDLVGRSGGELFF. This sequence joins TRBV4-3 and TRBJ2-2; D gene ambiguous. This CDR3 region has 17 residues. Germline CDR1 is LGHNA and CDR2 is YSLEER. V lost 0 bases and J lost 7, with 18 bases in between.

This clonotype occurred a few times. The chain has TRBV10-3 and TRBJ2-1; D is unclear. CDR1 is ENHRY, CDR2 SYGVKD, per germline. The CDR3 consists of 12 residues. The V end lost 8 bases, the J end lost 7 bases, and 12 bases lay between the germline ends. CDR3 coding DNA: TGTGCCATCTCGAGATTGGAGAATGAGCAGTTCTTC. It encodes CAISRLENEQFF.

CDR3 residues: CASSGERDTEAFF. In nucleotides, the CDR3 is TGTGCCAGCAGTGGCGAGAGGGACACTGAAGCTTTCTTT. The rearrangement links TRBV6-2 or TRBV6-3 to TRBJ1-1; no clear D gene. V was trimmed by 5 bases and J by 3 bases, leaving 10 bases between them. CDR3 length equals 13 residues. CDR1 and CDR2 from the germline V gene are MNHEY and SVGEGT.

The chain carries TRBV7-2 and TRBJ1-4; maybe TRBD1 (5 bases). The CDR3 covers 19 residues. The ends were cut back, 5 bases at V and 2 bases at J, with 24 bases in the middle. The germline CDR1 and CDR2 sequences are SGHTA and FQGNSA. CDR3 bases: TGTGCCAGCAGCGAGCGACAGAGCGCCCGGGAGTGGACTAATGAAAAACTGTTTTTT. Protein: CASSERQSAREWTNEKLFF. Full variable domain (outside the CDR3, taken from reference TRBV7-2 and TRBJ1-4): GAGVSQSPSNKVTEKGKDVELRCDPISGHTALYWYRQSLGQGLEFLIYFQGNSAPDKSGLPSDRFSAERTGGSVSTLTIQRTQQEDSAVYLCASSERQSAREWTNEKLFFGSGTQLSVL.

The chain joins TRBV6-1 to TRBJ2-3; no clear D gene. The CDR3 extends over 13 amino acids. V lost 4 bases, J lost 3 bases, and 8 bases lay in between. Germline V gene data show CDR1 as MNHNS and CDR2 as SASEGT. CDR3 sequence reads: CASSGVLTDTQYF. The DNA of the CDR3 is TGTGCCAGCAGTGGGGTGTTGACAGATACGCAGTATTTT.

The table lists this clonotype with a few counts. This chain joins TRBV7-2 and TRBJ2-7; a possible D gene is TRBD1 (5 bases). The germline CDR1 and CDR2 sequences are SGHTA and FQGNSA. This CDR3 is built from 13 residues. V lost 4 bases and J 7 bases, leaving 14 bases between the germline ends. The CDR3 region is CASSSGIQGEQYF. The CDR3 DNA reads TGTGCCAGCAGCTCGGGCATCCAGGGTGAGCAGTACTTC. The variable domain in full, with the rest retrieved from reference TRBV7-2 and TRBJ2-7, is GAGVSQSPSNKVTEKGKDVELRCDPISGHTALYWYRQSLGQGLEFLIYFQGNSAPDKSGLPSDRFSAERTGGSVSTLTIQRTQQEDSAVYLCASSSGIQGEQYFGPGTRLTVT.